Listed below are T cell receptor beta chains from one sample, sequenced in a study of blood T cell repertoires in COVID-19. Sequencing used immunoSEQ multiplex PCR; TCRdb keeps in-frame clones, though not all of them. The sample lists 400,000 to 500,000 clones, 70% to 90% seen once, with 1.4% in the top ten. The source material was PBMCs or T cells enriched from blood (not recorded which). The receptor source for this set is a woman between 18 and 30 years old who had been exposed to COVID-19. CDR3s include the opening cysteine and the closing phenylalanine or tryptophan. D genes are given only for firm matches.

j_gene	v_gene	d_gene	CDR3aa
TRBJ1-1	TRBV5-1	.	CASSFQGIGTEAFF
TRBJ2-1	TRBV10-1	.	CASSDPPQVNSYNEQFF
TRBJ2-7	TRBV5-8	TRBD2	CASSVSSGRYEQYF
TRBJ2-2	TRBV29-1	.	CSVEYRGYTGELFF
TRBJ1-1	TRBV28	TRBD1	CASSQGGQGGSRAFF
TRBJ1-1	TRBV11-3	.	CASSLDSGTEAFF
TRBJ1-2	TRBV19	TRBD1	CASSIQGARYGYTF
TRBJ2-1	TRBV27	TRBD2	CASSSYSTSGRSNEQFF
TRBJ2-7	TRBV28	.	CASVNRVMYEQYF
TRBJ2-7	TRBV10-1	.	CASGRGNYEQYF
TRBJ2-3	TRBV11-2	.	CASSLEGLRTDTQYF
TRBJ2-1	TRBV10-3	TRBD1	CAIWTGAHNEQFF
TRBJ2-1	TRBV5-1	TRBD2	CASSNSGRGDEQFF
TRBJ1-2	TRBV21-1	.	CASSIREVGWNYGYTF
TRBJ2-7	TRBV6-5	.	CASSYSSGVHEQYF
TRBJ1-5	TRBV12-3/TRBV12-4	TRBD1	CASRPGQNQPQHF
TRBJ1-2	TRBV28	.	CASNSMWAETNYGYTF
TRBJ1-1	TRBV9	.	CASSASGTMVNTEAFF
TRBJ2-7	TRBV18	.	CASSPPSSYEQYF
TRBJ2-1	TRBV27	TRBD2	CASGSGRHHNEQFF
TRBJ2-1	TRBV5-1	TRBD2	CASSYLAGGPDEQFF
TRBJ2-5	TRBV19	.	CATRGGQETQYF
TRBJ1-1	TRBV28	.	CASNGGSREDTEAFF
TRBJ1-1	TRBV27	.	CASSFQGSNTEAFF
TRBJ2-2	TRBV5-1	TRBD1	CASSDRDRGVGGELFF
TRBJ2-7	TRBV3-1/TRBV3-2	.	CASSQERGPKEQYF
TRBJ2-5	TRBV6-5	.	CASNPHQGGETQYF
TRBJ1-5	TRBV7-6	TRBD1	CASSRRGGNQPQHF
TRBJ1-1	TRBV24-1	.	CATSDSGTPNTEAFF
TRBJ2-3	TRBV19	TRBD2	CASSIGFGKRGTTDTQYF
TRBJ1-5	TRBV19	TRBD1	CASIPVGQGVNQPQHF
TRBJ1-1	TRBV18	TRBD1	CASSGQGWGDTEAFF
TRBJ1-2	TRBV20-1	.	CSVGGNYGYTF
TRBJ2-7	TRBV27	.	CASSLSRGAGYEQYF
TRBJ2-1	TRBV28	TRBD2	CASSPRTSGSGQFF
TRBJ2-5	TRBV29-1	TRBD2	CSVEDLSSSGRIQGTQYF
TRBJ2-7	TRBV9	.	CASSSSGSGSYEQYF
TRBJ2-2	TRBV2	.	CASTLEGGPGELFF
TRBJ1-4	TRBV29-1	TRBD1	CSVEDLGGEGGKEKLFF
TRBJ1-2	TRBV12-3/TRBV12-4	TRBD1	CASTGTESHGYTF
TRBJ1-2	TRBV28	.	CASNLSPGGVPYGYTF
TRBJ1-3	TRBV28	.	CASKLAGNTIYF
TRBJ1-5	TRBV3-1/TRBV3-2	.	CASSRGLSNQPQHF
TRBJ1-4	TRBV7-9	TRBD1	CASSRGVQGTFATNEKLFF
TRBJ1-2	TRBV7-3	TRBD1	CASSSGQGAFGYTF
TRBJ1-6	TRBV14	.	CASSQGENSPLHF
TRBJ2-2	TRBV5-1	TRBD2	CASSRDEPGLAVNTGELFF
TRBJ2-7	TRBV5-1	TRBD1	CASSRLTGNSYEQYF
TRBJ2-7	TRBV28	TRBD2	CASSFPLGGSYEQYF
TRBJ1-2	TRBV27	.	CASSTASEGDYGYTF
TRBJ1-2	TRBV2	.	CASSPLGASGYTF
TRBJ2-1	TRBV13	TRBD2	CASSRRGGPQEQFF
TRBJ1-1	TRBV19	TRBD1	CASSPHRGGANTEAFF
TRBJ2-7	TRBV7-2	TRBD1	CASSADRGVQYF
TRBJ2-1	TRBV27	TRBD1	CATISGQVNEQFF